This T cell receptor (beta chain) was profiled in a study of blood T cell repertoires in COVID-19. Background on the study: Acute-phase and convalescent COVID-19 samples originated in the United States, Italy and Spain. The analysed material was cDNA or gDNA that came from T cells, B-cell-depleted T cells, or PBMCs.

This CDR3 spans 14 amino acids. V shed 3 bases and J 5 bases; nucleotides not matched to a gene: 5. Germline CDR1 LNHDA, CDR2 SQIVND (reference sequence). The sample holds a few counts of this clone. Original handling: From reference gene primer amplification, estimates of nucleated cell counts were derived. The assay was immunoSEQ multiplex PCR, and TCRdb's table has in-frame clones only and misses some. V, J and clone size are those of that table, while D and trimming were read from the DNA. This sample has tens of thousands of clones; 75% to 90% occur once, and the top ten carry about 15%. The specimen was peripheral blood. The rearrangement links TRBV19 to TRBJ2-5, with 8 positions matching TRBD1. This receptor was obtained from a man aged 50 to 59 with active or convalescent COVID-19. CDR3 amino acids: CASSILGQAETQYF. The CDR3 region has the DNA TGTGCCAGTAGTATTTTGGGACAGGCGGAGACCCAGTACTTC.